The rows below give T cell receptor beta chains drawn from one sample of a study of OX40 agonist ivuxolimab in advanced cancers. The method was immunoSEQ multiplex PCR; TCRdb's version includes in-frame clones alone and lacks a portion of them. The repertoire holds approximately 21,000 clones, with approximately 80% as singletons. Sequenced here: CD4+ or CD8+ T cells sorted from blood, sampled in a trial of the OX40 agonist ivuxolimab. Source of these receptors: an adult with an advanced solid tumor such as melanoma, head and neck, liver or kidney cancer. The CDR3 runs from the conserved cysteine through the conserved F or W. The order of the fields is clone size, V gene, J gene, D gene, CDR3 protein, CDR3 DNA. D genes are given only for firm matches. A clone size is listed for some rows: how often the clone was seen (once, few, many), or a class if it is expanded.

-	TRBV28	TRBJ2-7	TRBD2	CASSLRTSGKLNEQYF	TGTGCCAGCAGTTTGCGGACTAGCGGGAAATTGAACGAGCAGTACTTC
-	TRBV4-1	TRBJ1-1	-	CASSQVLGRDTEAFF	TGCGCCAGCAGCCAAGTGCTGGGGCGGGACACTGAAGCTTTCTTT
-	TRBV23-1	TRBJ1-1	TRBD1	CASSQDRVSKNTEAFF	TGCGCCAGCAGTCAAGACAGGGTCAGCAAGAACACTGAAGCTTTCTTT
-	TRBV18	TRBJ2-3	-	CASSPVVAYRTDTQYF	TGTGCCAGCTCACCGGTGGTAGCCTACCGCACAGATACGCAGTATTTT
-	TRBV7-3	TRBJ2-1	-	CASSLTGFYNEQFF	TGTGCCAGCAGCTTAACGGGATTTTACAATGAGCAGTTCTTC
-	TRBV7-9	TRBJ1-1	TRBD1	CASRPGQWNTEAFF	TGTGCCAGCAGACCGGGACAGTGGAACACTGAAGCTTTCTTT
once	TRBV4-1	TRBJ2-7	TRBD1	CASSGTGGTYEQYF	TGCGCCAGCAGCGGGACAGGGGGTACCTACGAGCAGTACTTC
once	TRBV7-9	TRBJ2-7	-	CASSLDTYEQYF	TGTGCCAGCAGCTTAGACACCTACGAGCAGTACTTC
-	TRBV30	TRBJ2-1	-	CAWSLSNEQFF	TGTGCCTGGAGTCTTAGTAACGAGCAGTTCTTC
-	TRBV28	TRBJ2-1	TRBD1	CASSTDREVSNEQFF	TGTGCCAGCAGTACCGACAGGGAAGTCAGCAATGAGCAGTTCTTC
-	TRBV7-9	TRBJ2-7	TRBD1	CASTTVETGTGIYEQYF	TGTGCCAGCACCACCGTTGAGACCGGGACAGGGATCTACGAGCAGTACTTC
few	TRBV7-9	TRBJ2-3	TRBD2	CASSLLAGFTDTQYF	TGTGCCAGCAGTTTGCTAGCGGGCTTCACAGATACGCAGTATTTT
-	TRBV20-1	TRBJ2-1	-	CSARFNEQFF	TGCAGTGCTAGATTTAATGAGCAGTTCTTC
-	TRBV5-8	TRBJ2-7	-	CASSPYEQYF	TGTGCCAGCAGCCCCTACGAGCAGTACTTC
few	TRBV5-1	TRBJ2-1	-	CASSVILAQGYNEQFF	TGCGCCAGCAGTGTTATCCTAGCCCAGGGTTACAATGAGCAGTTCTTC
once	TRBV23-1	TRBJ2-3	-	CASTRNDTQYF	TGCGCCAGCACAAGGAATGATACGCAGTATTTT